This T cell receptor (beta chain) appears in the sequencing data of a study of blood T cell repertoires in COVID-19. The overall study: Recovered participants had two consecutive negative NP/OP PCR tests, healthcare professional clearance, or symptom resolution.

Per germline, CDR1 LNHDA and CDR2 SQIVND (reference sequence). Unmatched junction bases numbered 9, after V lost 5 bases and J lost 11 bases. The CDR3 is 14 residues long. The method was immunoSEQ multiplex PCR; TCRdb's version includes in-frame clones alone and lacks a portion of them. The table records approximately 190,000 clones, about 85% of them present only once. What was sequenced was PBMCs or T cells enriched from blood (not recorded which). The chain is built from TRBV19 and TRBJ1-4, with TRBD1 matching over 9 bases. This TCR was recovered from a woman between 40 and 50 years old in a cohort exposed to, infected with or recovered from COVID-19 (not recorded which). CDR3 nucleotide sequence: TGTGCCAGTAGTGTCGGACAGGGGAGGGGGAAACTGTTTTTT. Its protein is CASSVGQGRGKLFF.